The 14 T cell receptor beta chains in this list originate from one sample, sequenced in a study of beta chain features in type 1 diabetes (dated 2018 in TCRdb). Library creation used the immunoSEQ multiplex PCR assay. The entire isolated RNA was reverse transcribed using the High Capacity cDNA Reverse Transcription Kit, and thus expressed TCRB transcripts were sequenced. Imported from immuneACCESS, the table was reduced by TCRdb to in-frame sequences with V and J called. These copies leave out some clones; in studies compared against another copy, an unresolved V gene accounts for under half, and the cause of the remainder is not known. Within this sample are 120,000 to 150,000 clones, with about 51% of them counted one time only. Roughly 0.42% of the sample rests with the top ten. The material sequenced was Tregs from blood. The cell subset or site label on this specimen signifies: regulatory CD4+ T cells. These receptor sequences come from a man aged 18 to 30 in good health.

This clone was seen more than once but under ten times. The chain joins TRBV7-2 to TRBJ2-7, with 7 positions matching TRBD2. This CDR3 contains 14 residues. V was clipped by 1 base and J by 1 base; unmatched bases: 1. Germline V CDR1 and CDR2: SGHTA, FQGNSA. The CDR3 protein is CASSLVGLSYEQYF. The DNA of the CDR3 is TGTGCCAGCAGCTTAGTGGGACTATCCTACGAGCAGTACTTC.

V and J are TRBV6-6 and TRBJ1-1; 7 bases map to TRBD1. Germline V CDR1 and CDR2: MNHNY, SVGAGI (reference sequence). The CDR3 totals 16 residues. The V and J ends lost 0 bases and 2 bases, in that order; junction bases with no gene match: 6. The CDR3 nucleotides read TGTGCCAGCAGTTACTCGCGACGAGGGGGCAACACTGAAGCTTTCTTT. This codes for CASSYSRRGGNTEAFF.

The chain joins TRBV15 to TRBJ2-7, with unresolved D. Per the germline V gene, CDR1 is LNHNV and CDR2 is YYDKDF (reference sequence). CDR3 length: 14 amino acids. Between the trimmed V and J ends, which lost 0 bases and 0 bases, there was a span of 6 bases. The CDR3 loop is CATSRDGSSYEQYF. The CDR3, as DNA: TGTGCCACCAGCAGAGATGGCAGCTCCTACGAGCAGTACTTC.

The rearrangement joins TRBV7-2 to TRBJ1-6, with D possibly TRBD1 on 6 matching bases. The ends were cut back, 2 bases at V and 4 bases at J, with 12 bases in the middle. Germline V lookup: CDR1 SGHTA, CDR2 FQGNSA. The CDR3 spans 16 residues. The CDR3 reads CASSLFGQTYNSPLHF. The CDR3 nucleotides are TGTGCCAGCAGCTTATTTGGACAGACGTATAATTCACCCCTCCACTTT.

The chain recombines TRBV6-6 with TRBJ2-1; 7 positions match TRBD1. The CDR3 extends over 16 amino acids. The trim removed 2 bases at V and 6 bases at J, leaving 10 bases unmatched. Germline V lookup: CDR1 MNHNY, CDR2 SVGAGI (reference sequence). In DNA, the CDR3 is TGTGCCAGCAGTTACCCCCGACAGGGCAGGGCCAATGAGCAGTTCTTC. This gives the protein CASSYPRQGRANEQFF.

The V and J genes are TRBV6-1 and TRBJ1-5; D gene uncertain. The CDR3 has 14 amino acids. CDR1 is MNHNS and CDR2 is SASEGT in the germline V gene. V lost 2 bases, J lost 0 bases, and 5 bases lay in between. This CDR3 is CASSEQDSNQPQHF. As DNA, the CDR3 is TGTGCCAGCAGTGAACAGGATAGCAATCAGCCCCAGCATTTT.

CDR3 coding DNA: TGTGCCAGCAGCCCCCCCGGGGCGGGGATATATACGCAGTATTTT. It encodes CASSPPGAGIYTQYF. The chain combines TRBV7-2 with TRBJ2-3, with D possibly TRBD2 on 6 matching bases. Between the trimmed V and J ends, which lost 5 bases and 7 bases, there was a span of 19 bases. This CDR3 has 15 amino acids. The germline CDR1 and CDR2 sequences are SGHTA and FQGNSA.

This chain connects TRBV5-6 to TRBJ1-6, with 7 bases identical to TRBD1. The V segment lost 0 bases and the J segment 0 bases; nucleotides outside the gene matches: 6. CDR1 and CDR2 (germline): SGHDT, YYEEEE. CDR3 length: 18 amino acids. CDR3 residues: CASSLGWDSSSYNSPLHF. Here the CDR3 DNA reads TGTGCCAGCAGCTTGGGATGGGACAGCAGCTCCTATAATTCACCCCTCCACTTT.

This chain connects TRBV5-1 to TRBJ2-1; maybe TRBD1 (6 bases). The germline V gene encodes CDR1 SGHRS and CDR2 YFSETQ. V lost 4 bases to trimming and J lost 7 bases, with 12 bases between them. The CDR3 loop spans 13 amino acids. The DNA of the CDR3 is TGCGCCAGCAGCCCCCACAGGGCTAATGAGCAGTTCTTC. It encodes CASSPHRANEQFF.

This clone was picked up a small number of times. This sequence joins TRBV4-2 and TRBJ2-1, with 13 bases matching TRBD2. The CDR3 spans 16 residues. J gave up 12 bases and V 1 base, and 9 bases lay outside the gene matches. Looked up from germline, CDR1 is LGHNA and CDR2 is YNFKEQ. Here the CDR3 reads CASSQVGLAGTVGQFF. In DNA, the CDR3 is TGTGCCAGCAGCCAAGTGGGACTAGCGGGAACGGTTGGGCAGTTCTTC.

This chain uses TRBV29-1 with TRBJ2-4; D possibly corresponds to TRBD2 (5 bases). The CDR3 has 13 amino acids. CDR1 SQVTM and CDR2 ANQGSEA come from the germline V gene. Trimming removed 8 bases at V and 2 bases at J, with 13 bases between. CDR3 protein: CSFRQDSKNIQYF. The CDR3 nucleotides are TGCAGCTTTCGCCAGGACTCCAAAAACATTCAGTACTTC.

The chain uses TRBV7-2 and TRBJ2-1; 7 bases line up with TRBD2. The CDR3 spans 16 residues. The V gene's germline CDR1 is SGHTA and CDR2 FQGNSA. V trimming: 1 base; J trimming: 4 bases; junction bases outside the gene matches: 7. DNA for the CDR3: TGTGCCAGCAGCTTAGGGTTCGGGACTACGTACAATGAGCAGTTCTTC. This codes for CASSLGFGTTYNEQFF.

The chain carries TRBV5-1 and TRBJ2-2; D uncertain. Trimming stripped 4 bases from V and 2 bases from J, with 12 bases between. This CDR3 spans 15 amino acids. Per germline, CDR1 SGHRS and CDR2 YFSETQ. CDR3 in amino acids: CASSLQTLNTGELFF. The CDR3 DNA follows: TGCGCCAGCAGCCTCCAGACACTTAACACCGGGGAGCTGTTTTTT.

The chain links TRBV15 to TRBJ2-1; 9 bases line up with TRBD1. With 0 bases clipped from V and 7 bases from J, the junction kept 10 bases outside the gene matches. CDR1 LNHNV and CDR2 YYDKDF come from the germline V gene (reference sequence). This CDR3 region has 17 residues. CDR3 amino acids: CATSRDSGTGFVNEQFF. Here the CDR3 DNA reads TGTGCCACCAGCAGAGACTCCGGGACAGGGTTTGTAAATGAGCAGTTCTTC. The full variable domain, rest sourced from reference TRBV15 and TRBJ2-1, is DAMVIQNPRYQVTQFGKPVTLSCSQTLNHNVMYWYQQKSSQAPKLLFHYYDKDFNNEADTPDNFQSRRPNTSFCFLDIRSPGLGDTAMYLCATSRDSGTGFVNEQFFGPGTRLTVL.